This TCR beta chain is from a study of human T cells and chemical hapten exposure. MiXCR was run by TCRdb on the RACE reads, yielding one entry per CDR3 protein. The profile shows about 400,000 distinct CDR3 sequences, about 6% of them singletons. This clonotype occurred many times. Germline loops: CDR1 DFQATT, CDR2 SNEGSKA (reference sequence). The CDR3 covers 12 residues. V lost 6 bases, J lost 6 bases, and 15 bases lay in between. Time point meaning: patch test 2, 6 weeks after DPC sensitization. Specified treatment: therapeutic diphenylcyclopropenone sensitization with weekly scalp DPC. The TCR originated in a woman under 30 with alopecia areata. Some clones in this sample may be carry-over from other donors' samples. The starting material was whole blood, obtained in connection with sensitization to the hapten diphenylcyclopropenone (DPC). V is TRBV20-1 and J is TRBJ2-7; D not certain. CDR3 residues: CSAQPGEVEQYF. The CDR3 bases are TGCAGTGCCCAGCCTGGAGAGGTCGAGCAGTACTTC.